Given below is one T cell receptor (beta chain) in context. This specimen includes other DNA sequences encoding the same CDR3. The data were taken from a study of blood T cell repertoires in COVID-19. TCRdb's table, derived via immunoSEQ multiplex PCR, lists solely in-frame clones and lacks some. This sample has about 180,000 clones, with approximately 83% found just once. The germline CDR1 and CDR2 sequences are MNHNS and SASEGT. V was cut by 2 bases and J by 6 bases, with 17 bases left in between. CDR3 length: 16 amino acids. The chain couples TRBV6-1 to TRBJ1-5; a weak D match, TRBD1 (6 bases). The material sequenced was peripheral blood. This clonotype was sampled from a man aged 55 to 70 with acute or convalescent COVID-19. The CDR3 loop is CASSERGGGAGQPQHF. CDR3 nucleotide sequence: TGTGCCAGCAGTGAACGGGGTGGGGGGGCTGGTCAGCCCCAGCATTTT.